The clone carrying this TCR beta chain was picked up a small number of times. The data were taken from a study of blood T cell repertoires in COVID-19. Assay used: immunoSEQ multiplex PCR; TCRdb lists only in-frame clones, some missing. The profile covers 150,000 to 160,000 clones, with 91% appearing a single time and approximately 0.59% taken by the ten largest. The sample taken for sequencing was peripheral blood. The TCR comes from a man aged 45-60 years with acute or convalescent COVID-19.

CDR3 sequence reads: CASSERREAGGTDTQYF. CDR3 nucleotide sequence: TGTGCCAGCAGTGAAAGGCGGGAGGCTGGAGGCACAGATACGCAGTATTTT. The genes are TRBV6-1 and TRBJ2-3; 8 bases match TRBD2. CDR1 MNHNS and CDR2 SASEGT come from the germline V gene. V was pared by 2 bases and J by 1 base, with 8 bases of the junction left unmatched. This CDR3 region has 17 residues.